Presented here are 6 T cell receptor beta chains from one specimen sequenced in a study of blood T cells in healthy people across ages. A sample-barcoded 5' primer and a J-beta primer mix were used in a second PCR of roughly 6 to 11 cycles. TCRdb reprocessed the 5' RACE reads via MiXCR and lists one record per CDR3 protein. This table holds 650,000 to 800,000 distinct CDR3 sequences, around 42% found once. What was sequenced was blood. These receptors originate from a man in his sixties in good health.

This clonotype was recorded many times. The rearrangement uses TRBV20-1 and TRBJ2-5; D might be TRBD1 (6 bases). The germline V gene encodes CDR1 DFQATT and CDR2 SNEGSKA (reference sequence). The CDR3 covers 12 residues. CDR3 sequence reads: CSARGLQETQYF. CDR3 DNA: TGCAGCGCCAGGGGCCTCCAAGAGACCCAGTACTTC.

V and J are TRBV29-1 and TRBJ1-2; D unresolved. Between the trimmed V and J ends, which lost 7 bases and 0 bases, there was a span of 12 bases. The germline V gene encodes CDR1 SQVTM and CDR2 ANQGSEA. This CDR3 contains 13 residues. CDR3 loop: CSATDETNYGYTF. DNA for the CDR3: TGCAGCGCCACAGACGAAACTAACTATGGCTACACCTTC.

The CDR3 sequence: CASSLAAGFGEKLFF. In nucleotides, the CDR3 is TGCGCCAGCAGCTTGGCCGCGGGATTTGGGGAAAAACTGTTTTTT. The rearrangement uses TRBV5-1 and TRBJ1-4; no reliable D call. The CDR3 spans 15 residues. With 0 bases removed from V and 8 bases from J, the gap between germline ends came to 14 bases. The germline gives CDR1 SGHRS, CDR2 YFSETQ.

The chain links TRBV6-6 to TRBJ2-3, with 10 bases identical to TRBD2. V lost 5 bases and J lost 2; bases outside the gene matches: 10. Per germline, CDR1 MNHNY and CDR2 SVGAGI (reference sequence). This CDR3 has 17 residues. The CDR3: CASSTPLAGAFTDTQYF. CDR3 in DNA: TGTGCCAGCAGTACACCTCTAGCGGGGGCCTTCACAGATACGCAGTATTTT.

The table lists this clonotype with a few counts. The J gene is TRBJ2-5, the V gene TRBV10-3; D may be TRBD1 (5 bases). Trimming removed 2 bases from V and 3 bases from J, with 10 bases in between. The germline V gene encodes CDR1 ENHRY and CDR2 SYGVKD. This CDR3 has 14 amino acids. CDR3: CAISERTDKETQYF. The CDR3 nucleotides read TGTGCCATCAGTGAGAGGACGGACAAAGAGACCCAGTACTTC.

The genes are TRBV20-1 and TRBJ2-5; 10 bases align to TRBD1. TRBJ2-7 matches the DNA end more closely, so the J call is doubtful. CDR1 and CDR2 (germline): DFQATT, SNEGSKA (reference sequence). This CDR3 spans 14 amino acids. The CDR3 region is CSAGDRGQSYEQYF. DNA for the CDR3: TGCAGCGCCGGTGACAGGGGGCAATCCTACGAGCAGTACTTC.